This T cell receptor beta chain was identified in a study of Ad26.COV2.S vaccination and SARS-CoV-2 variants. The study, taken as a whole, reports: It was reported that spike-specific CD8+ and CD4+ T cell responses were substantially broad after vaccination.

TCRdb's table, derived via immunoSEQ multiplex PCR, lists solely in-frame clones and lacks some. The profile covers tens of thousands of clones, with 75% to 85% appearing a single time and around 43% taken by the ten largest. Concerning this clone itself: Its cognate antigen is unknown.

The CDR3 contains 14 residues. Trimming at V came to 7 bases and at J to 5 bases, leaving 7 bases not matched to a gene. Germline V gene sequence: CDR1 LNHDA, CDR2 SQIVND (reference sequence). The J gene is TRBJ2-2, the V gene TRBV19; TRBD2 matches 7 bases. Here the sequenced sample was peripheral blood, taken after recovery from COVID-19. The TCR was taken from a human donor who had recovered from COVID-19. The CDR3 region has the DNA TGTGCCAGTACCGTGGGGGGAGGGACCGGGGAGCTGTTTTTT. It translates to CASTVGGGTGELFF. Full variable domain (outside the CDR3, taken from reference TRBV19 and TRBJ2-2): DGGITQSPKYLFRKEGQNVTLSCEQNLNHDAMYWYRQDPGQGLRLIYYSQIVNDFQKGDIAEGYSVSREKKESFPLTVTSAQKNPTAFYLCASTVGGGTGELFFGEGSRLTVL.